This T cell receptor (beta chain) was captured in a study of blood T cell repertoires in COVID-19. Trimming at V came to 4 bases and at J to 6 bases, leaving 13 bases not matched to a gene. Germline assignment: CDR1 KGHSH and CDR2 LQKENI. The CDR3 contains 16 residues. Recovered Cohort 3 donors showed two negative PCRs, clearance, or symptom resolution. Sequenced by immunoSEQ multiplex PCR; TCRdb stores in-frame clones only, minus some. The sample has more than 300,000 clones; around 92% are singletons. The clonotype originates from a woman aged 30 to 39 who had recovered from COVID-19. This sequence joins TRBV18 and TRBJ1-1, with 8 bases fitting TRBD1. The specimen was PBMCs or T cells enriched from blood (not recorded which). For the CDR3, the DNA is TGTGCCAGCTCACATAAATTACAGGGGGACGTGGCTGAAGCTTTCTTT. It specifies CASSHKLQGDVAEAFF.